This T cell receptor (beta chain) was obtained from a study of cytomegalovirus exposure and HLA in healthy donors. Turning to the study itself: In a later analysis, it was reported that the roughly 130 validation repertoires had been produced on the same platform as the roughly 700 repertoires belonging to the first cohort.

Produced via immunoSEQ multiplex PCR; TCRdb's table is partial and in-frame only. This table has about 98,000 clones, roughly nine tenths appearing once. The length of the CDR3 is 14 residues. Germline CDR1 is MNHNY and CDR2 is SVGAGI (reference sequence). V was clipped by 6 bases and J by 2 bases; unmatched bases: 2. The sample was PBMCs. The chain has TRBV6-6 and TRBJ2-7, with 12 nucleotides matching TRBD2. The receptor's source is a man aged 18 to 29 in good health and CMV-seropositive. CDR3 DNA: TGTGCCAGCAGGTGGACTAGCGGGACCTACGAGCAGTACTTC. Translated, it gives CASRWTSGTYEQYF.